This T cell receptor (beta chain) was sequenced during a study of Graves' ophthalmopathy and Graves' hyperthyroidism. For repertoire sequencing, the TCR beta CDR3 regions were amplified from RNA transcripts. An opening RT-PCR round employed HTBI primers and preceded a second-round multiplex PCR. In TCRdb, the multiplex PCR reads were re-called with MiXCR into one record per CDR3 protein. The table records hundreds of thousands of distinct CDR3 sequences, about two fifths of them present only once. Physicians reached a diagnosis by relying on clinical symptoms, serum thyroxine, TRAb, thyroid ultrasound and orbital computed tomography. Germline V gene data show CDR1 as ENHRY and CDR2 as SYGVKD. V was pared by 2 bases and J by 13 bases, with 4 bases of the junction left unmatched. This CDR3 is built from 11 residues.

The sequence came from an adult man with Graves' ophthalmopathy. The chain links TRBV10-3 to TRBJ1-2; the match to TRBD1 covers 7 bases. Sequenced material: peripheral blood. The CDR3 loop is CAISERGPGTF. CDR3 coding DNA: TGTGCCATCAGTGAGAGGGGGCCGGGCACCTTC.